Listed below are T cell receptor beta chains from one sample, sequenced in a study of cytotoxic CD8 clonotypes in ibrutinib-treated CLL. Measured with immunoSEQ multiplex PCR; TCRdb has only the in-frame clones, and not every one. Of 110,000 to 150,000 clones listed, 75% to 95% are singletons. The material sequenced was PBMCs, taken after 12 months of ibrutinib treatment. These receptors all stem from a human donor with chronic lymphocytic leukemia. Both conserved end residues are part of each CDR3. A D gene is named only where the DNA matches it firmly. A row's size may be missing; if present it is once, few, many or a size class.

v_call	cdr3_length	j_call	d_call	clone_size	cdr3_aa	cdr3_nt
TRBV9	18	TRBJ2-6	TRBD1	-	CASRGDRGTSSGANVLTF	TGTGCCAGCCGAGGTGACAGGGGGACCAGCTCTGGGGCCAACGTCCTGACTTTC
TRBV29-1	13	TRBJ2-7	-	-	CSAVTGAGYEQYF	TGCAGCGCCGTGACCGGGGCCGGGTACGAGCAGTACTTC
TRBV5-1	16	TRBJ2-2	TRBD2	-	CASSLTSGINTGELFF	TGCGCCAGCAGCTTGACTAGCGGGATAAACACCGGGGAGCTGTTTTTT
TRBV27	14	TRBJ2-4	-	once	CASSFRGAKNIQYF	TGTGCCAGCAGTTTCCGAGGGGCCAAAAACATTCAGTACTTC
TRBV15	16	TRBJ2-3	TRBD1	-	CATSAGQGAWADTQYF	TGTGCCACCAGCGCAGGACAGGGGGCCTGGGCAGATACGCAGTATTTT
TRBV27	13	TRBJ2-3	-	-	CATLGWATDTQYF	TGTGCCACCCTTGGTTGGGCTACAGATACGCAGTATTTT
TRBV10-3	14	TRBJ2-3	-	-	CAISEEDFPYTQYF	TGTGCCATCAGTGAGGAAGACTTTCCCTATACGCAGTATTTT
TRBV6-5	14	TRBJ1-1	-	-	CASSYSAVGTEAFF	TGTGCCAGCAGTTACTCGGCGGTGGGCACTGAAGCTTTCTTT
TRBV5-8	14	TRBJ1-5	-	-	CASSPVSSNQPQHF	TGTGCCAGCAGCCCCGTGTCAAGCAATCAGCCCCAGCATTTT
TRBV28	14	TRBJ1-5	-	-	CASSLYTGEQPQHF	TGTGCCAGCAGTTTATATACGGGGGAGCAGCCCCAGCATTTT
TRBV5-1	15	TRBJ2-2	TRBD2	once	CASSLDQAGTGELFF	TGCGCCAGCAGCTTGGATCAAGCGGGAACCGGGGAGCTGTTTTTT
TRBV2	15	TRBJ1-5	TRBD1	-	CASRLLDRVGQPQHF	TGTGCCAGCAGGTTACTGGACAGGGTTGGCCAGCCCCAGCATTTT
TRBV19	16	TRBJ2-3	TRBD1	-	CASSIDRDRTTDTQYF	TGTGCCAGTAGTATAGACCGGGACAGGACCACAGATACGCAGTATTTT
TRBV27	15	TRBJ2-7	TRBD1	-	CASSLIRDSSYEQYF	TGTGCCAGCAGTCTGATCCGGGACAGTTCCTACGAGCAGTACTTC
TRBV5-1	18	TRBJ2-3	TRBD2	-	CASSHGTSGRGSTDTQYF	TGCGCCAGCAGCCACGGGACTAGCGGGAGAGGGAGCACAGATACGCAGTATTTT
TRBV28	12	TRBJ2-5	-	few	CASSLREETQYF	TGTGCCAGCAGTTTAAGGGAGGAGACCCAGTACTTC
TRBV9	12	TRBJ2-1	-	-	CASSPKSREQFF	TGTGCCAGCAGCCCTAAATCCAGGGAGCAGTTCTTC
TRBV9	15	TRBJ2-2	-	-	CASSVAGTNTGELFF	TGTGCCAGCAGCGTAGCCGGGACGAACACCGGGGAGCTGTTTTTT
TRBV7-6	13	TRBJ2-2	-	-	CASSGGDTGELFF	TGTGCCAGCAGCGGAGGGGACACCGGGGAGCTGTTTTTT
TRBV5-1	13	TRBJ1-2	-	once	CASRPENNYGYTF	TGCGCCAGCAGACCGGAGAACAACTATGGCTACACCTTC
TRBV15	15	TRBJ2-1	-	-	CATPPQQSGYNEQFF	TGTGCCACTCCCCCCCAGCAGAGCGGCTACAATGAGCAGTTCTTC
TRBV28	10	TRBJ1-1	-	-	CASSLKGAFF	TGTGCCAGCAGTTTAAAAGGGGCTTTCTTT
TRBV5-1	16	TRBJ2-2	TRBD1	-	CASSIGQGWNTGELFF	TGCGCCAGCAGCATTGGACAGGGGTGGAACACCGGGGAGCTGTTTTTT
TRBV28	15	TRBJ1-1	TRBD1	-	CASTPPGQGKGEAFF	TGTGCCAGCACCCCCCCGGGACAGGGGAAAGGTGAAGCTTTCTTT
TRBV19	15	TRBJ2-3	TRBD1	-	CASSEGQGVADTQYF	TGTGCCAGTTCTGAGGGACAGGGGGTAGCAGATACGCAGTATTTT
TRBV7-8	14	TRBJ2-2	-	-	CASSPESNTGELFF	TGTGCCAGCAGCCCAGAATCGAACACCGGGGAGCTGTTTTTT
TRBV5-5	13	TRBJ1-2	-	-	CASDPMKNYGYTF	TGTGCCAGCGATCCTATGAAGAACTATGGCTACACCTTC
TRBV18	12	TRBJ2-2	-	-	CASSPLPGELFF	TGTGCCAGCTCACCCCTCCCCGGGGAGCTGTTTTTT
TRBV9	15	TRBJ2-5	TRBD2	-	CASSSEGLATKEQYF	TGTGCCAGCAGTTCCGAAGGACTAGCGACTAAGGAGCAGTACTTC
TRBV2	14	TRBJ2-4	-	-	CASKIGSHKNIQYF	TGTGCCAGCAAGATCGGGTCTCACAAAAACATTCAGTACTTC
TRBV27	11	TRBJ2-5	-	-	CASSSQETQYF	TGTGCCAGCAGTTCTCAAGAGACCCAGTACTTC